This TCR beta chain was sequenced in a study of tumor-infiltrating lymphocytes in localized non-small cell lung cancer. Germline V gene data show CDR1 as SGHVS and CDR2 as FQNEAQ. The V gene end was trimmed by 6 bases and the J gene end by 2 bases; junction bases not matched to a gene: 13. CDR3 length: 18 amino acids. With respect to this clone: Antigen unknown.

TCRdb's copy holds only in-frame clones and misses some; the assay was immunoSEQ multiplex PCR. The sample carries about 16,000 clones, approximately 80% recorded once. The study's findings and limits: Different pieces of the same tissue were used for each assay. No T-cell fraction difference was seen between IM1 and IM2 tumors. Recurrence-free survival showed no association with tumor T-cell fraction.

Sample: lung tumor tissue. The TCR comes from a human donor with non-small cell lung cancer. The rearrangement links TRBV7-8 to TRBJ2-3, with 11 bases identical to TRBD2. CDR3 sequence reads: CASRTSGGGLAATDTQYF. CDR3 DNA sequence: TGTGCCAGCAGAACCTCGGGAGGGGGACTAGCGGCCACAGATACGCAGTATTTT. Filled out from reference TRBV7-8 and TRBJ2-3, the complete variable domain reads GAGVSQSPRYKVAKRGQDVALRCDPISGHVSLFWYQQALGQGPEFLTYFQNEAQLDKSGLPSDRFFAERPEGSVSTLKIQRTQQEDSAVYLCASRTSGGGLAATDTQYFGPGTRLTVL.